This T cell receptor beta chain was sequenced during a study of post-analysis software for immune sequencing data. Study-level points and caveats: Normalized Chao1 diversity in multiple sclerosis patients fell significantly below that of controls. Elevated frequency relative to controls characterized a handful of TRBV segments in patients, TRBV5-6, TRBV5-1 and TRBV20-1 among them.

With regard to this clonotype: What it binds is unknown.

This CDR3 is 14 amino acids long. V was trimmed by 7 bases and J by 1 base, leaving 13 bases between them. Each TCR beta cDNA library carried unique molecular identifiers. Input amounts of roughly 0.85 to 10 million T cells were used. These gave about 500,000 cDNA molecules, so each molecule approximated one T cell. TCRdb reprocessed the PCR reads with MiXCR, giving one entry per CDR3 protein. The data contain roughly 800,000 distinct CDR3 sequences, approximately 53% of them singletons. The clonotype comes from a girl aged 5-17 years with multiple sclerosis. The genes are TRBV12-3 or TRBV12-4 and TRBJ1-1, with unresolved D. Sequenced sample: blood. CDR3 nucleotide sequence: TGTGCCAGCATTTCCTCAGGAGGGAACACTGAAGCTTTCTTT. Amino acids: CASISSGGNTEAFF.